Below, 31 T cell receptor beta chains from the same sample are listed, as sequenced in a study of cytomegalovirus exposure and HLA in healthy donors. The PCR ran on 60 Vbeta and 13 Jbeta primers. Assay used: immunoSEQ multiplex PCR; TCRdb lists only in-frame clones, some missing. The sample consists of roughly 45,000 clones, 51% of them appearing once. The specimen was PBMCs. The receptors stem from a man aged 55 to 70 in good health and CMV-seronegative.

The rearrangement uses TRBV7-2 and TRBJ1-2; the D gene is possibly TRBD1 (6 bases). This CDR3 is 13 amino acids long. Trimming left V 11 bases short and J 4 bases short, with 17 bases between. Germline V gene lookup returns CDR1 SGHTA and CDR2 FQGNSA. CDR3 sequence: CAGRRGATYGYTF. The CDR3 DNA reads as TGTGCCGGCCGGCGGGGGGCGACCTATGGCTACACCTTC.

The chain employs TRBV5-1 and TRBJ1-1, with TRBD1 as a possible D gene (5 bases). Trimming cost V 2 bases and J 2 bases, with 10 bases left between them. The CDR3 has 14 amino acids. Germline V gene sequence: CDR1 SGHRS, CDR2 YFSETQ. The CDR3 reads CASSFQTDNTEAFF. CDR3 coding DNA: TGCGCCAGCAGCTTCCAGACAGACAACACTGAAGCTTTCTTT.

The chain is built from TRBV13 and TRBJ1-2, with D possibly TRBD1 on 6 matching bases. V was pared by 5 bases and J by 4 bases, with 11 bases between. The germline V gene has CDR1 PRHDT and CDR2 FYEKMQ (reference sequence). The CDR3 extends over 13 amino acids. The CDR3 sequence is CASSQDRFYGYTF. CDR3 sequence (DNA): TGTGCCAGCAGCCAGGACAGATTCTATGGCTACACCTTC.

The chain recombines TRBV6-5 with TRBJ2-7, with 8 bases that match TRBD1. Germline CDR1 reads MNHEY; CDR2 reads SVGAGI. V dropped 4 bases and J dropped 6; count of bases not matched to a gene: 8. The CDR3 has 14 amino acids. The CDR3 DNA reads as TGTGCCAGCAGTTCCAACAGGGGGGTCAGCGAGCAGTACTTC. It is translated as CASSSNRGVSEQYF.

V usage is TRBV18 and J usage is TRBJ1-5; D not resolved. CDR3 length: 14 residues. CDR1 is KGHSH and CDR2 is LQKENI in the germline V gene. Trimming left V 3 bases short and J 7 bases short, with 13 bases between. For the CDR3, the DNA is TGTGCCAGCTCACCCCTGTCCTCCGGGCAGCCCCAGCATTTT. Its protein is CASSPLSSGQPQHF.

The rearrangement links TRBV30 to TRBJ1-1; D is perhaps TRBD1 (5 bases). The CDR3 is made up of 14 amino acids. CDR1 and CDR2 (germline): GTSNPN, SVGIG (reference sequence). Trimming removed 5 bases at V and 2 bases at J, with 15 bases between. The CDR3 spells CAWGVGPPNTEAFF. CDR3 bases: TGTGCCTGGGGGGTGGGGCCTCCAAACACTGAAGCTTTCTTT.

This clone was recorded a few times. The CDR3 spells CAGPQGHDYEQYF. CDR3 nucleotide sequence: TGTGCCGGGCCCCAGGGACACGACTACGAGCAGTACTTC. This chain links TRBV6-1 with TRBJ2-7, with a tentative D call TRBD1 (6 bases). This CDR3 spans 13 amino acids. V was shortened by 11 bases and J by 3 bases, with 17 bases between the two germline ends. Per the germline V gene, CDR1 is MNHNS and CDR2 is SASEGT.

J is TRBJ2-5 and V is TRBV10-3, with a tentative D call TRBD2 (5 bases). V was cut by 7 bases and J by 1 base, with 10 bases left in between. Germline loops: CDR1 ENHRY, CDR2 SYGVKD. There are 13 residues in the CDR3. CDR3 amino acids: CAIKASSQETQYF. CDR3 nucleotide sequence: TGTGCCATCAAAGCTAGCAGCCAAGAGACCCAGTACTTC.

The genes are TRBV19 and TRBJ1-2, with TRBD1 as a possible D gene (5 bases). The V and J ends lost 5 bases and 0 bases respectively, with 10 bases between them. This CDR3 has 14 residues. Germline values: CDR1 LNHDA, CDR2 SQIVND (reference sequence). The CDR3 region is CASSPRQSNYGYTF. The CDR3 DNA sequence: TGTGCCAGTAGTCCCCGACAGTCTAACTATGGCTACACCTTC.

The CDR3 DNA reads as TGTGCCAGCAGCTTCCTAGCGGGAGAACACGAGCAGTACTTC. This gives the protein CASSFLAGEHEQYF. The chain employs TRBV7-2 and TRBJ2-7, with 10 nucleotides matching TRBD2. Looked up from germline, CDR1 is SGHTA and CDR2 is FQGNSA. V dropped 3 bases and J dropped 5; count of bases not matched to a gene: 4. This CDR3 region has 14 residues.

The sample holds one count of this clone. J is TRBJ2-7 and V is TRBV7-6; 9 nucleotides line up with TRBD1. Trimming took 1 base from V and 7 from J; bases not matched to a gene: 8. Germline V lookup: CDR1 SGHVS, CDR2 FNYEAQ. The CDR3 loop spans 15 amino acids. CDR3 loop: CASSLGPDRGVEQYF. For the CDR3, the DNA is TGTGCCAGCAGCTTAGGTCCGGACAGGGGCGTGGAGCAGTACTTC.

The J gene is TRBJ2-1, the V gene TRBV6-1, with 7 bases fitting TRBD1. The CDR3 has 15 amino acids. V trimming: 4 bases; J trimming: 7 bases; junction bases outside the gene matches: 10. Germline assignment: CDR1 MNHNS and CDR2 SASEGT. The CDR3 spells CASSVEGGAPNEQFF. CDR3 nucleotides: TGTGCCAGCAGTGTTGAAGGGGGCGCCCCGAATGAGCAGTTCTTC.

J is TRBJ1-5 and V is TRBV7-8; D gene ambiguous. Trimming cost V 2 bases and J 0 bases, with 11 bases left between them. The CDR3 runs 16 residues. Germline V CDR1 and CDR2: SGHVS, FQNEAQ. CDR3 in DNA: TGTGCCAGCAGCTTATTAACAGCCGATAGCAATCAGCCCCAGCATTTT. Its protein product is CASSLLTADSNQPQHF.

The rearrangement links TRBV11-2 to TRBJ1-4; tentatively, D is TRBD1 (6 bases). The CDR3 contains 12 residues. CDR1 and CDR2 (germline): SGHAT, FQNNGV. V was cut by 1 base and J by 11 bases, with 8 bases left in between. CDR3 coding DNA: TGTGCCAGCAGCTTAGCACAGGGCAAACTGTTTTTT. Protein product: CASSLAQGKLFF.

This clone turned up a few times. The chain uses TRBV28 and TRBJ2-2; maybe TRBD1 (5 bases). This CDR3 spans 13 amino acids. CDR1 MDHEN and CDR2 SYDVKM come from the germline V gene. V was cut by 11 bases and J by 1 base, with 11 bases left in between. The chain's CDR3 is CAGASLNTGELFF. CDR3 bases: TGTGCCGGGGCTTCACTGAACACCGGGGAGCTGTTTTTT.

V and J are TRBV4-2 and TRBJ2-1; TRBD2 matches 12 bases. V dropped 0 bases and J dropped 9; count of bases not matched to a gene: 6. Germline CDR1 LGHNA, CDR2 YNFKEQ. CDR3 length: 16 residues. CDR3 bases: TGTGCCAGCAGCCAAGATCTAGCGGGAGGGCCGGGTGAGCAGTTCTTC. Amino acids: CASSQDLAGGPGEQFF.

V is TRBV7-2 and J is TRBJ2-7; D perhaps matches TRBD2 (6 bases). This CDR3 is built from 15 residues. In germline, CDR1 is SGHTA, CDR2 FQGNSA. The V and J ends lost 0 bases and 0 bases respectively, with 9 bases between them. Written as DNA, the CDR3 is TGTGCCAGCAGCTTAGCGGGGGGAACCTCCTACGAGCAGTACTTC. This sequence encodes CASSLAGGTSYEQYF.

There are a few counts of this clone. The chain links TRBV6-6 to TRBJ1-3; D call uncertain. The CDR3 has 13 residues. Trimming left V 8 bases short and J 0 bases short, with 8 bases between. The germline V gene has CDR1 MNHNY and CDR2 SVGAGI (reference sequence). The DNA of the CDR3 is TGTGCCAGCCGCCAGTCCTCTGGAAACACCATATATTTT. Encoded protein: CASRQSSGNTIYF.

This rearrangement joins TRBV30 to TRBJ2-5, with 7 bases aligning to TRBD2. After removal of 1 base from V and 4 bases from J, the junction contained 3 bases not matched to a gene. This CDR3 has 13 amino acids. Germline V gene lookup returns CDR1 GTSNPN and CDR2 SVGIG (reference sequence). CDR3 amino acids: CAWSGGGAETQYF. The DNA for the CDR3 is TGTGCCTGGAGTGGGGGGGGTGCAGAGACCCAGTACTTC.

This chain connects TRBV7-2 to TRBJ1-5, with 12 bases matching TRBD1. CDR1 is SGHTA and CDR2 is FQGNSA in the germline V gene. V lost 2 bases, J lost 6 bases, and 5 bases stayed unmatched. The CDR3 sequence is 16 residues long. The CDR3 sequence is CASSLFGTGGSQPQHF. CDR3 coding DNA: TGTGCCAGCAGCTTATTCGGGACAGGGGGCTCTCAGCCCCAGCATTTT.

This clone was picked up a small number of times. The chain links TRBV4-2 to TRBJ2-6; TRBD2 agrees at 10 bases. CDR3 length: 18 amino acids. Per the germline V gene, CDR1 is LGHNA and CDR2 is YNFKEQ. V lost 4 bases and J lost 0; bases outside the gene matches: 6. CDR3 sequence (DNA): TGTGCCAGCAGCCCCGGGACTAGCGCCGTCTCTGGGGCCAACGTCCTGACTTTC. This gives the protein CASSPGTSAVSGANVLTF.

CDR3 bases: TGTGCCAGCAGGGGACAGGGGGCAATAATGGCGCAGTACTTC. It translates to CASRGQGAIMAQYF. The V and J genes are TRBV28 and TRBJ2-7; the match to TRBD1 covers 12 bases. The V gene end was trimmed by 6 bases and the J gene end by 9 bases; junction bases not matched to a gene: 9. Germline V CDR1 and CDR2: MDHEN, SYDVKM. The CDR3 is made up of 14 amino acids. Complete variable domain (other parts from reference TRBV28 and TRBJ2-7): DVKVTQSSRYLVKRTGEKVFLECVQDMDHENMFWYRQDPGLGLRLIYFSYDVKMKEKGDIPEGYSVSREKKERFSLILESASTNQTSMYLCASRGQGAIMAQYFGPGTRLTVT.

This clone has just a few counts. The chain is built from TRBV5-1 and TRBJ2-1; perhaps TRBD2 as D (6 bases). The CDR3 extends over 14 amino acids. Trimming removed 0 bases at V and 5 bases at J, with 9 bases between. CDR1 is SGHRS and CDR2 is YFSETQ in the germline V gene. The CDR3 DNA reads TGCGCCAGCAGCTTGGAAGGGACTCACAATGAGCAGTTCTTC. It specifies CASSLEGTHNEQFF.

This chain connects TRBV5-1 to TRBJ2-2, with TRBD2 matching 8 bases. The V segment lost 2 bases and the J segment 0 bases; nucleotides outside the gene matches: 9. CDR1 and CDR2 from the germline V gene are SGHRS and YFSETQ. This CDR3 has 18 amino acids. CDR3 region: CASSFDLAGRSNTGELFF. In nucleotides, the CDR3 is TGCGCCAGCAGCTTCGACCTAGCGGGTCGATCGAACACCGGGGAGCTGTTTTTT. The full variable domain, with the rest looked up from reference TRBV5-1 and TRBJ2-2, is KAGVTQTPRYLIKTRGQQVTLSCSPISGHRSVSWYQQTPGQGLQFLFEYFSETQRNKGNFPGRFSGRQFSNSRSEMNVSTLELGDSALYLCASSFDLAGRSNTGELFFGEGSRLTVL.

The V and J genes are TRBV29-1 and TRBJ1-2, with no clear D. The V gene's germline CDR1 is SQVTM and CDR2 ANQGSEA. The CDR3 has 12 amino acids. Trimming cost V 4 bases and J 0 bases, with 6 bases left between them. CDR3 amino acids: CSVGSANYGYTF. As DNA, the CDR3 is TGCAGCGTTGGTTCGGCTAACTATGGCTACACCTTC.

The CDR3 sequence is CAWTQRARDTQYF. In nucleotides, the CDR3 is TGTGCCTGGACCCAGCGGGCGCGAGATACGCAGTATTTT. The chain carries TRBV30 and TRBJ2-3; TRBD2 is a possible D gene (6 bases). V gave up 4 bases and J gave up 5 bases, with 13 bases separating them. Germline-derived CDR1 and CDR2 are GTSNPN and SVGIG (reference sequence). This CDR3 is built from 13 residues.

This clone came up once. CDR3 sequence: CASTEQDSLNEQFF. In DNA form, the CDR3 reads TGTGCCTCGACTGAGCAGGACTCCCTCAATGAGCAGTTCTTC. The rearrangement joins TRBV7-8 to TRBJ2-1; tentative D call: TRBD2 (5 bases). The CDR3 extends over 14 amino acids. Trimming shortened V by 11 bases and J by 6 bases, and 20 bases separated the two germline ends. Per germline, CDR1 SGHVS and CDR2 FQNEAQ.

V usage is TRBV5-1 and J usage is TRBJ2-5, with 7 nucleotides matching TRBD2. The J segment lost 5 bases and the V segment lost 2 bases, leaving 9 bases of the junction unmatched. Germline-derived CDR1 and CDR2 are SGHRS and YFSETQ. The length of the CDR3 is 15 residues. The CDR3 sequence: CASSFEAGFDETQYF. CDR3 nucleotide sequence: TGCGCCAGCAGCTTTGAAGCGGGATTTGACGAGACCCAGTACTTC.

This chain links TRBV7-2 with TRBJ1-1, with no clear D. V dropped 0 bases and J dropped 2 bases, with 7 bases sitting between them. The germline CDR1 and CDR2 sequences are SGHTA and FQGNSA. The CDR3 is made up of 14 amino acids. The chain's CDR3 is CASSLAMGNTEAFF. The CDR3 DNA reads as TGTGCCAGCAGCTTAGCGATGGGCAACACTGAAGCTTTCTTT.

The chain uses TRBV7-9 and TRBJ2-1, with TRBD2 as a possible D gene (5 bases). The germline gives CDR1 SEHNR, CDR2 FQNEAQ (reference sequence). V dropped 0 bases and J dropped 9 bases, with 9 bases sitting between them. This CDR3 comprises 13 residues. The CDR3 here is CASSLAGVSEQFF. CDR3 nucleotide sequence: TGTGCCAGCAGCTTAGCGGGAGTATCTGAGCAGTTCTTC.

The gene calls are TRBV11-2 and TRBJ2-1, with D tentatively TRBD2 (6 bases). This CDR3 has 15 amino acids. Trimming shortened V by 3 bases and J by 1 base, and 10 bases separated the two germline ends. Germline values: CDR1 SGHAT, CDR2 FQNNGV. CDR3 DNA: TGTGCCAGCAGCTTGGGACTCGAGTCCTACAATGAGCAGTTCTTC. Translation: CASSLGLESYNEQFF.